The clone carrying this TCR beta chain was observed a handful of times. The antigen remains unidentified. Full-length variable regions came from constant-region reverse primers plus semi-nested Nested Universal Primer A PCR. Each CDR3 protein gets one entry after TCRdb re-called the 5' RACE reads with MiXCR. The data show tens of thousands of distinct CDR3 sequences, about 19% seen once. Trimming removed 5 bases from V and 0 bases from J, with 8 bases in between. The length of the CDR3 is 15 residues. Study outcomes and limitations: The larger cohort examined one V-J beta rearrangement, not whole repertoires. Tumor Tregs overlapped most with tumor, then blood, naive CD4+ cells. Tumor memory CD4+ T cell TCR gene usage clustered with blood and lymph node memory CD4+ cells and lymph node naive CD4+ cells.

J is TRBJ2-6 and V is TRBV12-3 or TRBV12-4; D remains ambiguous. The receptor's source is a female donor with breast cancer. Sequencing used naive CD4+ T cells sorted from a lymph node. Subset here: naive CD4+ T cells, CD4+CD45RA+CD25-. The CDR3: CASSLRRSGANVLTF. CDR3 nucleotide sequence: TGTGCCAGCAGTCTCAGGCGCTCTGGGGCCAACGTCCTGACTTTC.